Each of the 4 T cell receptor beta chains below was sequenced from the same sample in a study of naive and memory T cell subsets. The beta constant-region primer was an equimolar mix of two oligonucleotides covering TRBC1 and TRBC2. The ligated cDNA underwent four PCR rounds using SP2 and nested alpha and beta constant-region primers. From the UMI-ligation and nested PCR reads, TCRdb called clonotypes with MiXCR, one entry per CDR3 protein. The data show just over 80,000 distinct CDR3 sequences, approximately 9.2% seen once. The specimen was naive CD8+ T cells from blood. These receptors were collected from a human donor in good health.

Regarding this clonotype: This clone may be a read error of a much larger clone one base away. J is TRBJ2-7 and V is TRBV20-1; D is ambiguous. Germline V gene sequence: CDR1 DFQATT, CDR2 SNEGSKA (reference sequence). The germline V and J ends were trimmed by 2 bases and 0 bases, with 17 bases remaining between them. There are 16 residues in the CDR3. Here the CDR3 DNA reads TGCAGTGCTAGACCTCGTCTACAAATCACCTCCTACGAGCAGTACTTC. Its protein is CSARPRLQITSYEQYF.

This clonotype was recorded at least ten times. V gene TRBV9 combines with J gene TRBJ2-1, with TRBD2 matching 10 bases. The ends lost 0 bases at V and 3 bases at J; junction bases unmatched: 9. The CDR3 totals 18 residues. Per the germline V gene, CDR1 is SGDLS and CDR2 is YYNGEE. The CDR3 spells CASSVEGLAGELYNEQFF. In DNA, the CDR3 is TGTGCCAGCAGCGTAGAGGGGCTAGCGGGAGAGCTCTACAATGAGCAGTTCTTC.

This clonotype was detected ten times or more. This chain joins TRBV28 and TRBJ2-3; TRBD2 is a possible D gene (6 bases). Germline CDR1 and CDR2: MDHEN and SYDVKM. CDR3 length equals 14 residues. The V gene lost 5 bases and the J gene lost 0 bases, with 9 bases spanning the gap. The CDR3 region is CASSRGTSTDTQYF. The CDR3 DNA reads TGTGCCAGCAGTCGAGGGACTAGCACAGATACGCAGTATTTT. Combining the CDR3 with reference TRBV28 and TRBJ2-3 gives the whole variable domain DVKVTQSSRYLVKRTGEKVFLECVQDMDHENMFWYRQDPGLGLRLIYFSYDVKMKEKGDIPEGYSVSREKKERFSLILESASTNQTSMYLCASSRGTSTDTQYFGPGTRLTVL.

This clonotype occurred many times. The chain uses TRBV13 and TRBJ1-5; D not certain. Germline CDR1 and CDR2: PRHDT and FYEKMQ (reference sequence). The CDR3 runs to 14 residues. Trimming took off 0 bases at V and 6 bases at J, with 9 bases between the two ends. The CDR3 here is CASSLGAEAQPQHF. In DNA, the CDR3 is TGTGCCAGCAGCTTAGGCGCAGAAGCTCAGCCCCAGCATTTT.